One and the same sample provided the 10 T cell receptor beta chains below, sequenced in a study of early T cells in non-severe SARS-CoV-2 infection. MiXCR, run by TCRdb on the 5' RACE reads, gives a single entry per CDR3 protein. This sample carries roughly 80,000 distinct CDR3 sequences, about an eighth of them seen once, and the ten largest clones take roughly 3%. Source material: whole blood. These receptors were collected from an adult who was a healthcare worker with PCR-confirmed SARS-CoV-2 infection or an uninfected control (not recorded which).

The CDR3 reads CASSPRLAGEYEQFF. The CDR3 coding sequence is TGTGCCAGCTCACCACGGCTAGCGGGAGAGTATGAGCAGTTCTTC. J is TRBJ2-1 and V is TRBV18; TRBD2 matches at 10 bases. Germline V gene data show CDR1 as KGHSH and CDR2 as LQKENI. CDR3 length equals 15 residues. V shed 1 base and J 8 bases; nucleotides not matched to a gene: 5.

The gene calls are TRBV7-7 and TRBJ2-6; perhaps TRBD2 as D (5 bases). CDR1 is SSHAT, CDR2 FNYEAQ, per germline (reference sequence). The CDR3 extends over 13 amino acids. Trimming took off 10 bases at V and 2 bases at J, with 9 bases between the two ends. CDR3 DNA: TGTGCCATTCTCGGGGCTGGGGCCAACGTCCTGACTTTC. Translated: CAILGAGANVLTF.

This clonotype was counted ten times or more. V usage is TRBV5-5 and J usage is TRBJ1-1; no reliable D call. The CDR3 has 15 residues. Germline V gene sequence: CDR1 SGHKS, CDR2 YYEKEE (reference sequence). The ends were cut back, 0 bases at V and 6 bases at J, with 15 bases in the middle. CDR3 protein: CASSLVWTVEPEAFF. The CDR3 nucleotides read TGTGCCAGCAGCTTGGTGTGGACGGTAGAACCTGAAGCTTTCTTT.

There are many counts of this clonotype. The chain couples TRBV12-3 or TRBV12-4 to TRBJ2-7; 7 bases fit TRBD2. The CDR3 is made up of 12 amino acids. Unmatched junction bases numbered 5, after V lost 6 bases and J lost 6 bases. This CDR3 reads CASSRTSAEQYF. CDR3 sequence (DNA): TGTGCCAGCAGCCGCACTAGCGCCGAGCAGTACTTC.

The CDR3 nucleotides are TGTGCCAGTAGCTCGACAGGGTCCACCTCCCGAGTTTATGGCTACACCTTC. This sequence encodes CASSSTGSTSRVYGYTF. The chain employs TRBV19 and TRBJ1-2; 7 nucleotides match TRBD1. V lost 6 bases, J lost 5 bases, and 18 bases stayed unmatched. The CDR3 covers 17 residues. Looked up from germline, CDR1 is LNHDA and CDR2 is SQIVND (reference sequence).

In its sample, this clonotype was seen many times. The chain combines TRBV14 with TRBJ2-2; D ambiguous. V shed 2 bases and J shed 3 bases, with 10 bases lying between them. Germline-derived CDR1 and CDR2 are SGHDN and FVKESK. This CDR3 has 15 residues. CDR3 sequence (DNA): TGTGCCAGCAGCCAAATGCCATTCTACACCGGGGAGCTGTTTTTT. Its protein is CASSQMPFYTGELFF.

The sample holds many counts of this clonotype. This chain joins TRBV6-5 and TRBJ2-5; 9 bases fit TRBD2. Unmatched junction bases numbered 14, after V lost 7 bases and J lost 2 bases. The CDR3 length is 17 residues. Germline V gives CDR1 MNHEY, CDR2 SVGAGI. Here the CDR3 reads CASKRWSRGGRQETQYF. CDR3 in DNA: TGTGCCAGCAAAAGGTGGTCGCGGGGGGGCCGACAAGAGACCCAGTACTTC.

V gene TRBV20-1 combines with J gene TRBJ2-5; 12 nucleotides agree with TRBD2. The CDR3 totals 14 residues. V was pared by 4 bases and J by 4 bases, with 4 bases of the junction left unmatched. CDR1 and CDR2 from the germline V gene are DFQATT and SNEGSKA (reference sequence). The CDR3 region has the DNA TGCAGTGCTACCAAGGGACTAGCGGGAGAGACCCAGTACTTC. Translated: CSATKGLAGETQYF.

This clonotype has only a few counts. One end of the junction fails to match germline, which may point to a read error. This chain connects TRBV9 to TRBJ2-1; a weak D match, TRBD2 (5 bases). CDR3 length: 12 residues. Germline assignment: CDR1 SGDLS and CDR2 YYNGEE. CDR3 amino acids: CASSGAGVRPWF. CDR3 sequence (DNA): TGTGCCAGCAGCGGTGCCGGGGTTCGCCCCTGGTTC.

Only a few counts were recorded for this clonotype. As DNA, the CDR3 is TGCGCCAGCAGCTTGGGGAACGGGGGCACTGAAGCTTTCTTT. Its protein is CASSLGNGGTEAFF. The V gene is TRBV5-1, the J gene TRBJ1-1; TRBD1 might be the D (5 bases). CDR1 is SGHRS, CDR2 YFSETQ, per germline. The V and J ends lost 0 bases and 4 bases respectively, with 10 bases between them. CDR3 length equals 14 residues.